Each of the 7 T cell receptor beta chains below was sequenced from the same sample in a study of blood T cell repertoires in COVID-19. Data came from immunoSEQ multiplex PCR; TCRdb stores just in-frame clones and leaves some out. The sample has about 310,000 clones; around 86% are singletons. Sequenced material: peripheral blood. These receptors all stem from a man in his fifties with active or convalescent COVID-19.

The chain links TRBV7-7 to TRBJ1-2, with TRBD1 matching over 10 bases. Per germline, CDR1 SSHAT and CDR2 FNYEAQ (reference sequence). V lost 8 bases, J lost 2 bases, and 11 bases stayed unmatched. CDR3 length equals 16 residues. This chain's CDR3 is CASGSEWTGGNYGYTF. The CDR3 bases are TGTGCCAGCGGAAGCGAATGGACAGGGGGAAACTATGGCTACACCTTC.

This rearrangement joins TRBV7-6 to TRBJ2-3; 11 bases map to TRBD2. V was pared by 1 base and J by 3 bases, with 6 bases of the junction left unmatched. This CDR3 comprises 17 residues. Germline CDR1 SGHVS, CDR2 FNYEAQ. The CDR3 is CASSLGVLAGETDTQYF. CDR3 DNA: TGTGCCAGCAGCTTAGGCGTACTAGCGGGAGAGACAGATACGCAGTATTTT.

The gene calls are TRBV5-1 and TRBJ2-1, with 7 positions matching TRBD1. There are 15 residues in the CDR3. Losses at the gene ends were 0 bases for V and 7 bases for J; bases not matched to a gene: 7. Germline assignment: CDR1 SGHRS and CDR2 YFSETQ. The CDR3 coding sequence is TGCGCCAGCAGCTTGGGCATAGACAGGGTAAATGAGCAGTTCTTC. Translated: CASSLGIDRVNEQFF.

The rearrangement joins TRBV15 to TRBJ1-5, with 7 bases matching TRBD1. The germline gives CDR1 LNHNV, CDR2 YYDKDF (reference sequence). Trimming cost V 1 base and J 5 bases; bases outside gene matches: 8. The CDR3 runs to 16 residues. The CDR3 sequence is CATSRVTGVGDQPQHF. CDR3 DNA sequence: TGTGCCACCAGCAGAGTAACAGGGGTGGGCGATCAGCCCCAGCATTTT.

This clone was detected once. The chain recombines TRBV30 with TRBJ1-2; 12 bases align to TRBD1. V shed 2 bases and J 4 bases; nucleotides not matched to a gene: 5. Germline loops: CDR1 GTSNPN, CDR2 SVGIG (reference sequence). The CDR3 runs to 15 residues. The CDR3 loop reads CAWSRDRGRGYGYTF. The CDR3, as DNA: TGTGCCTGGAGTAGGGACAGGGGGCGCGGCTATGGCTACACCTTC.

This chain connects TRBV7-2 to TRBJ1-4, with D hard to call. Trimming took 2 bases from V and 9 from J, leaving 13 bases between them. The germline CDR1 and CDR2 sequences are SGHTA and FQGNSA. The length of the CDR3 is 14 residues. The CDR3: CASSLKAAGQKLFF. Here the CDR3 DNA reads TGTGCCAGCAGCTTAAAAGCGGCAGGTCAAAAACTGTTTTTT.

This chain joins TRBV25-1 and TRBJ1-1; D not resolved. Germline-derived CDR1 and CDR2 are MGHDK and SYGVNS. The CDR3 spans 13 residues. Trimming pared 1 base from V and 4 bases from J, leaving 7 bases between. CDR3 nucleotide sequence: TGTGCCAGCAGTGAATCCGGGTTCACTGAAGCTTTCTTT. Its protein product is CASSESGFTEAFF.